This TCR beta chain was obtained from a study of CD8 T cells in Susac syndrome. Study-wide results and limits: The study recognized that its TCR sequencing and HLA analysis covered a relatively small number of individuals.

Concerning this clonotype: Its antigen remains unidentified.

In germline, CDR1 is MDHEN, CDR2 SYDVKM. The CDR3 runs to 17 residues. With V trimmed by 7 bases and J by 3 bases, 13 bases remained unmatched. Negative isolation yielded CD4+ and CD8+ T cells, and FACS enriched TEMRA cells. An amount of RNA that ranged from roughly 0.45 to 1 ug was reverse transcribed with random hexamers. TCRdb independently ran MiXCR on the immunoSEQ multiplex PCR reads; one entry per CDR3 protein. The profile covers about 250,000 distinct CDR3 sequences, with 93% appearing a single time and around 0.067% taken by the ten largest. The sequenced material came from CD4+ T cells from PBMCs. This clonotype was sampled from a human donor with multiple sclerosis. The V call is TRBV28, the J call TRBJ1-5; 9 nucleotides align to TRBD1. The CDR3 reads CASTPGTGREANQPQHF. DNA of the CDR3: TGTGCCAGCACCCCCGGGACAGGGAGGGAGGCCAATCAGCCCCAGCATTTT.